The entry that follows covers one T cell receptor (beta chain) sequence. This clone was detected once. Its binding antigen is unknown. No much larger clone exists at a distance of one base, and base qualities are not known. These data are taken from a study of somatic mutations in T cells in chronic GVHD (dated by TCRdb to the early 2020s). The CDR3 starts with the cysteine, ends with the phenylalanine, and has 13 residues. Solely the CDR3 DNA is kept, with 39 bases framed from the first base. In the germline V gene, CDR1 corresponds to MNHNS and CDR2 to SASEGT. V and J are truncated by 4 bases and 5 bases respectively, leaving an intervening sequence of 11 bases. Genomic DNA was isolated and then used for TCRbeta deep sequencing. TCRbeta CDR3 sequencing and initial data processing were performed as a commercial service with the immunoSEQ assay. Under the source paper's analysis protocol: Reads were demultiplexed, adapter and primer sequences were trimmed, similar clones were merged through frequency-ratio clustering, and V, D, J genes were annotated using IMGT. The table was pulled from immuneACCESS by TCRdb, which kept in-frame rearrangements only. Such tables lose some clones; where checked, under half of the loss comes from unresolved V genes, and the rest has no known cause. V and J calls and clone size come straight from that table; D and trimming were deduced from the DNA. Counted in this sample were some 13,000 clones; around four fifths of them appeared once. Approximately 29% of the sample comes from the top ten.

For sorting, staining was performed with anti-CD3, anti-CD4, anti-CD8 and a Vbeta20 antibody from the IOTest Beta Mark kit on a FACSAria III, and a purity above 97% was achieved. Peripheral blood was collected in sodium heparin tubes, and mononuclear cells were isolated by Ficoll-Paque PLUS density gradient centrifugation. Before TCRbeta deep sequencing, the CD4+ Vbeta20+, CD4+ Vbeta20-, and CD8+ T cell fractions were FACS-sorted. Here the chain combines TRBV6-1 and TRBJ2-5; perhaps TRBD2 is the D gene, with 6 bases matching. The TCR originated in a male patient in his fifties with chronic graft-versus-host disease. Some T cells may originate with the graft donor following a transplant. Material for sequencing was Vbeta20-negative CD4+ T cells from blood. The cell subset or site label here, explained by the study, means: CD4+ T cells sorted as TCR Vbeta20 negative by flow cytometry. The DNA is as follows: TGTGCCAGCAGTGGGGGCGGGGAGGAGACCCAGTACTTC. It translates to CASSGGGEETQYF.